Each of the 26 T cell receptor beta chains below was sequenced from the same sample in a study of molecular identifiers for immune sequencing clone quantification. MiXCR, run by TCRdb on the PCR reads, gives a single entry per CDR3 protein. Of approximately 500,000 distinct CDR3 sequences in the sample, about a fifth were seen once. The sequenced sample was naive CD8+ T cells from blood, with Jurkat cell RNA spiked in. Subset defined: FACS-sorted CD8+CD4-CCR7+CD45RA+ naive T cells. The receptors here all came from a human donor in good health. Some libraries in this study had Jurkat cell RNA spiked in.

The CDR3 DNA is TGTGCCAGCAGATTCGAGCAGTTTTTTGAAGCTTTCTTT. Its protein product is CASRFEQFFEAFF. The V gene is TRBV12-3 or TRBV12-4, the J gene TRBJ1-1; no firm D call. There are 13 residues in the CDR3. V shed 6 bases and J shed 7 bases, with 15 bases lying between them.

This clonotype was counted ten times or more. V and J are TRBV7-9 and TRBJ2-7, with no clear D. CDR1 and CDR2 (germline): SEHNR, FQNEAQ (reference sequence). The CDR3 length is 13 residues. V shed 8 bases and J shed 1 base, with 12 bases lying between them. The CDR3 bases are TGTGCCAGCTCCGCTGCCCGTTCCTACGAGCAGTACTTC. Amino acids: CASSAARSYEQYF.

The V gene is TRBV5-1, the J gene TRBJ2-3; D is perhaps TRBD2 (6 bases). Trimming left V 5 bases short and J 6 bases short, with 16 bases between. The CDR3 consists of 14 residues. CDR1 SGHRS and CDR2 YFSETQ come from the germline V gene. The DNA for the CDR3 is TGCGCCAGCAGAGTTCGCGGGGCGGGGGATACGCAGTATTTT. This sequence encodes CASRVRGAGDTQYF.

In its sample, this clonotype was seen many times. CDR3 bases: TGTGCCAGCAGCTCGATTCTCACAGATACGCAGTATTTT. Its translation is CASSSILTDTQYF. V gene TRBV7-9 combines with J gene TRBJ2-3; D gene ambiguous. Germline lookup yields CDR1 SEHNR and CDR2 FQNEAQ (reference sequence). CDR3 length: 13 amino acids. V dropped 4 bases and J dropped 2 bases, with 7 bases sitting between them.

The rearrangement uses TRBV27 and TRBJ1-1, with 10 bases fitting TRBD1. Trimming at V came to 5 bases and at J to 4 bases, leaving 7 bases not matched to a gene. CDR3 length equals 15 residues. CDR1 MNHEY and CDR2 SMNVEV come from the germline V gene (reference sequence). The CDR3 is CASSHPGQGITEAFF. In DNA, the CDR3 is TGTGCCAGCAGTCACCCGGGACAGGGGATCACTGAAGCTTTCTTT.

Turning to this clonotype: A much larger clone is a single base away; this may be a read error. This chain connects TRBV12-3 or TRBV12-4 to TRBJ1-5; D uncertain. The CDR3 runs to 13 residues. The CDR3 nucleotides read TGTGCCGGCAGTTTTGTTGGTAATCAGCCCCAGCATTTT. It specifies CAGSFVGNQPQHF.

The genes are TRBV2 and TRBJ1-1; no firm D call. The CDR3 contains 13 residues. In germline, CDR1 is SNHLY, CDR2 FYNNEI. V gave up 3 bases and J gave up 6 bases, with 11 bases separating them. CDR3 sequence reads: CASSDSDNPEAFF. The CDR3 nucleotides read TGTGCCAGCAGTGATAGTGATAATCCTGAAGCTTTCTTT.

This clonotype came up many times. This rearrangement joins TRBV28 to TRBJ2-7; no clear D. V was trimmed by 0 bases and J by 3 bases, leaving 3 bases between them. This CDR3 spans 12 amino acids. Germline V gene sequence: CDR1 MDHEN, CDR2 SYDVKM. DNA of the CDR3: TGTGCCAGCAGTTTATGGGACTACGAGCAGTACTTC. Encoded protein: CASSLWDYEQYF. Looking up the rest from reference TRBV28 and TRBJ2-7 gives the full variable domain: DVKVTQSSRYLVKRTGEKVFLECVQDMDHENMFWYRQDPGLGLRLIYFSYDVKMKEKGDIPEGYSVSREKKERFSLILESASTNQTSMYLCASSLWDYEQYFGPGTRLTVT.

Note on this clonotype: A read error may account for a junction end that differs from germline. The rearrangement uses TRBV3-1 and TRBJ2-3; possibly TRBD2 for D (5 bases). This CDR3 region has 15 residues. Germline CDR1 is LGHDT and CDR2 is YNNKEL (reference sequence). DNA for the CDR3: TGTGCCAGCGGCCAAGATTTCGGGGACACAGATACGCAGTATTTT. Protein: CASGQDFGDTDTQYF.

V usage is TRBV12-3 or TRBV12-4 and J usage is TRBJ2-7; D ambiguous. CDR3 length: 16 amino acids. V was trimmed by 5 bases and J by 3 bases, leaving 20 bases between them. In nucleotides, the CDR3 is TGTGCCAGCAGTGTGACGGTTAGTAAATACTACTACGAGCAGTACTTC. Protein sequence: CASSVTVSKYYYEQYF.

This clonotype was counted ten times or more. The J gene is TRBJ1-5, the V gene TRBV4-3, with D hard to call. Germline loops: CDR1 LGHNA, CDR2 YSLEER. V was pared by 0 bases and J by 7 bases, with 13 bases between. The CDR3 is made up of 15 amino acids. The CDR3 loop reads CASSQDKVSWQPQHF. In DNA, the CDR3 is TGCGCCAGCAGCCAAGATAAAGTATCGTGGCAGCCCCAGCATTTT.

In the case of this clonotype: A clone one base away is much larger, so this may be a read error. The chain links TRBV14 to TRBJ2-2; D call uncertain. Germline CDR1 is SGHDN and CDR2 is FVKESK. There are 13 residues in the CDR3. The CDR3 region is CAGSPSSTGELFF. In DNA, the CDR3 is TGTGCCGGCAGCCCTAGTAGCACCGGGGAGCTGTTTTTT.

In its sample, this clonotype was seen many times. This chain joins TRBV19 and TRBJ2-7; tentatively, D is TRBD2 (6 bases). V was pared by 3 bases and J by 0 bases, with 15 bases between. Germline assignment: CDR1 LNHDA and CDR2 SQIVND (reference sequence). CDR3 length: 16 amino acids. CDR3 DNA: TGTGCCAGTAGTATGGGACTCAGGTCTAGCTCCTACGAGCAGTACTTC. Its protein product is CASSMGLRSSSYEQYF. The full variable domain, completed using reference TRBV19 and TRBJ2-7, is DGGITQSPKYLFRKEGQNVTLSCEQNLNHDAMYWYRQDPGQGLRLIYYSQIVNDFQKGDIAEGYSVSREKKESFPLTVTSAQKNPTAFYLCASSMGLRSSSYEQYFGPGTRLTVT.

There are many counts of this clonotype. V usage is TRBV7-6 and J usage is TRBJ2-3; TRBD2 matches 9 bases. Per germline, CDR1 SGHVS and CDR2 FNYEAQ. The CDR3 consists of 15 residues. Losses at the gene ends were 1 base for V and 5 bases for J; bases not matched to a gene: 4. CDR3 nucleotides: TGTGCCAGCAGCTTAGGCGGGGGGGCCGTAGATACGCAGTATTTT. Translating gives CASSLGGGAVDTQYF.

The chain joins TRBV2 to TRBJ2-2; TRBD1 aligns across 9 bases. Unmatched junction bases numbered 5, after V lost 4 bases and J lost 2 bases. This CDR3 is 16 amino acids long. CDR1 SNHLY and CDR2 FYNNEI come from the germline V gene. CDR3 loop: CASSGGTGFNTGELFF. CDR3 sequence (DNA): TGTGCCAGCAGTGGAGGGACAGGGTTTAACACCGGGGAGCTGTTTTTT.

This clonotype was detected ten times or more. V and J are TRBV18 and TRBJ2-1, with 8 bases matching TRBD2. The ends lost 6 bases at V and 6 bases at J; junction bases unmatched: 1. CDR3 length: 12 amino acids. The germline gives CDR1 KGHSH, CDR2 LQKENI. The CDR3, as DNA: TGTGCCAGCTCGGGGACTAGCAATGAGCAGTTCTTC. This codes for CASSGTSNEQFF. The variable domain in full, with the rest retrieved from reference TRBV18 and TRBJ2-1, is NAGVMQNPRHLVRRRGQEARLRCSPMKGHSHVYWYRQLPEEGLKFMVYLQKENIIDESGMPKERFSAEFPKEGPSILRIQQVVRGDSAAYFCASSGTSNEQFFGPGTRLTVL.

About this clonotype: One junction end disagrees with the germline gene, perhaps due to a read error. The chain recombines TRBV5-1 with TRBJ1-1; D is undetermined. The CDR3 length is 14 residues. Germline values: CDR1 SGHRS, CDR2 YFSETQ. CDR3 coding DNA: TGCGCCAGCACGGGTTACAACATGAACGCTGAAGCTTTCTTT. This codes for CASTGYNMNAEAFF.

This clonotype was counted ten times or more. A junction boundary mismatches the germline segment, possibly from a read error. The chain uses TRBV2 and TRBJ2-3; 14 bases agree with TRBD2. CDR1 and CDR2 from the germline V gene are SNHLY and FYNNEI. The CDR3 totals 10 residues. The CDR3 sequence is CASWGLAGDF. CDR3 nucleotides: TGTGCCAGCTGGGGACTAGCGGGAGATTTT.

Only a few counts were recorded for this clonotype. The chain is built from TRBV9 and TRBJ2-7; 9 bases map to TRBD1. The CDR3 covers 15 residues. With 4 bases clipped from V and 2 bases from J, the junction kept 7 bases outside the gene matches. The V gene's germline CDR1 is SGDLS and CDR2 YYNGEE. The CDR3 region has the DNA TGTGCCAGCAGCCCCCATAGGGACAGGGCCTACGAGCAGTACTTC. It encodes CASSPHRDRAYEQYF.

The rearrangement links TRBV7-9 to TRBJ1-1, with 8 positions matching TRBD1. Germline V gene lookup returns CDR1 SEHNR and CDR2 FQNEAQ (reference sequence). The CDR3 runs 13 residues. V shed 4 bases, J shed 5 bases, and the junction held 3 bases outside the gene matches. CDR3 in amino acids: CASSSDRETEAFF. The CDR3, as DNA: TGTGCCAGCAGCTCGGACAGGGAGACTGAAGCTTTCTTT.

This chain joins TRBV3-1 and TRBJ2-1, with a tentative D call TRBD1 (5 bases). There are 13 residues in the CDR3. Germline CDR1 is LGHDT and CDR2 is YNNKEL (reference sequence). Trimming pared 0 bases from V and 12 bases from J, leaving 12 bases between. CDR3: CASSQEQQDGQFF. The CDR3 nucleotides read TGTGCCAGCAGCCAAGAGCAACAGGATGGGCAGTTCTTC.

In this sample, this clonotype turned up a few times. The chain employs TRBV9 and TRBJ2-2; a possible D gene is TRBD2 (6 bases). Trimming pared 2 bases from V and 0 bases from J, leaving 11 bases between. The CDR3 is made up of 16 amino acids. Germline values: CDR1 SGDLS, CDR2 YYNGEE. Here the CDR3 DNA reads TGTGCCAGCAGCGTGACGCGGGGCCCGAACACCGGGGAGCTGTTTTTT. Protein: CASSVTRGPNTGELFF.

This clonotype was observed a few times. The CDR3 protein is CASSYSTSGGYEQFF. DNA of the CDR3: TGTGCCAGCAGTTATAGTACTAGCGGGGGCTATGAGCAGTTCTTC. J is TRBJ2-1 and V is TRBV6-5, with 11 positions matching TRBD2. The length of the CDR3 is 15 residues. Germline CDR1 and CDR2: MNHEY and SVGAGI. Losses at the gene ends were 3 bases for V and 8 bases for J; bases not matched to a gene: 6.

This chain joins TRBV5-1 and TRBJ2-3; D unclear. The germline gives CDR1 SGHRS, CDR2 YFSETQ. The CDR3 has 17 amino acids. V gave up 1 base and J gave up 9 bases, with 24 bases separating them. The CDR3 spells CASSLSNVRVSQRTQYF. DNA of the CDR3: TGCGCCAGCAGCTTGTCAAACGTAAGGGTCTCCCAAAGGACGCAGTATTTT.

About this clonotype itself: This CDR3 is missing its conserved last phenylalanine or tryptophan, likely due to a read error. This chain uses TRBV7-9 with TRBJ2-7, with 8 bases that match TRBD1. The junction had 17 bases not matched to a gene; V was cut back by 4 bases and J by 6 bases. Per the germline V gene, CDR1 is SEHNR and CDR2 is FQNEAQ (reference sequence). The CDR3 runs 17 residues. CDR3 residues: CASSSPEGAGGVGEQYL. DNA for the CDR3: TGTGCCAGCAGCTCCCCAGAAGGCGCAGGGGGCGTCGGCGAGCAGTACCTC.

This clonotype was picked up a small number of times. The gene calls are TRBV9 and TRBJ2-5; tentatively, D is TRBD2 (7 bases). The CDR3 is 16 amino acids. Per the germline V gene, CDR1 is SGDLS and CDR2 is YYNGEE. V was pared by 0 bases and J by 4 bases, with 16 bases between. The CDR3, as DNA: TGTGCCAGCAGCGTAGATAGGGGGGGTCTCGGAGAGACCCAGTACTTC. Translating it yields CASSVDRGGLGETQYF.